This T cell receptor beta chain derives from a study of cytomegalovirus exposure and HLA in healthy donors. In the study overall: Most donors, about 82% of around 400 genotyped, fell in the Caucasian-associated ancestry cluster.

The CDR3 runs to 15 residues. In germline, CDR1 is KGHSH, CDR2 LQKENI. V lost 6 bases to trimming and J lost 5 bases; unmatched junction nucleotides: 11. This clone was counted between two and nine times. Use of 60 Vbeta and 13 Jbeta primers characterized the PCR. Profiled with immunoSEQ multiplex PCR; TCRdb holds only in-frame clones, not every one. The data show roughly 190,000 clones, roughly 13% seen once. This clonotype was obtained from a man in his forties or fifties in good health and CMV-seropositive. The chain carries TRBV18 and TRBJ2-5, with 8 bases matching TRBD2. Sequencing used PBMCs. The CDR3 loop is CASSPPGGAFETQYF. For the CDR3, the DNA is TGTGCCAGCTCCCCCCCGGGGGGGGCCTTCGAGACCCAGTACTTC.